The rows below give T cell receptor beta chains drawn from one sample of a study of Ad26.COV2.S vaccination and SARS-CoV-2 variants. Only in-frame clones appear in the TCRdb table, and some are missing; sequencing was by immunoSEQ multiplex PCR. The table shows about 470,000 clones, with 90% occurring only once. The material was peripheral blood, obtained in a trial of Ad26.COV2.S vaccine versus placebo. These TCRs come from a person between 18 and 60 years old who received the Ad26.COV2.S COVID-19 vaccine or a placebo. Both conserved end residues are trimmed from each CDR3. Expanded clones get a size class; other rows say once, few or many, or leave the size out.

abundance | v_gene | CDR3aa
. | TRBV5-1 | ASSLDLQGRYEQY
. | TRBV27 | ASSFVAGNQETQY
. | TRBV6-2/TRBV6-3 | ASSSRTGLPGELF
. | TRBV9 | ASSMQGPPTDTQY
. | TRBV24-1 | ATSDGPGGYNEQF
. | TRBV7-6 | ASSLGYSSTGELF
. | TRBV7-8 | ASSLGRARELF
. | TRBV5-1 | ASSLQGGTGELF
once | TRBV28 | ASSSPGTYGYT
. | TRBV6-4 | ASSDTVAGGHEQF
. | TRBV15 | ATSRGGAANEKLF
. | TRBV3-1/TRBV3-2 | ASSRRSTGANTEAF
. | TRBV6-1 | ASSETVASAPSTDTQY
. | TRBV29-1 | SVRGRLYNEQF
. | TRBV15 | ATRVSGEETQY
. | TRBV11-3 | ASRFVRGYT
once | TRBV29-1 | SVEDQLGTQGGFLPDTQY
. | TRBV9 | ASSVGGAPTDTQY
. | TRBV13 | ASSSQGIYEQY
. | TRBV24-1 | ATMGGSTGELF
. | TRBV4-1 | ASSQAPGLAGGPSSTDTQY
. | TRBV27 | ASSLSTRGEQY
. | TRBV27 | ASSLSPGQATYEQY
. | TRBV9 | ASSNSGASTDTQY
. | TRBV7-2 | ASSLVTSGFSYNEQF
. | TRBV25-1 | ASGWGGQQY
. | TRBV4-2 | ASSQDFVLTGETQY